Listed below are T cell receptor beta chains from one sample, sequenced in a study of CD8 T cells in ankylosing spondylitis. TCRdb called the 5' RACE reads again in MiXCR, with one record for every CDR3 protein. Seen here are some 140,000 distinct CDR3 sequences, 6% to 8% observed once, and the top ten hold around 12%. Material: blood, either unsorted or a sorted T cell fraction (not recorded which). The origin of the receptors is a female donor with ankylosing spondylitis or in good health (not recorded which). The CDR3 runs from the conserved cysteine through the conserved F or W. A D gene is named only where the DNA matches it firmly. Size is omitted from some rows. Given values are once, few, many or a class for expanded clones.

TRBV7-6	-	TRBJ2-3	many	TGTGCCAGCAGCTCTCTATCGGGGGCTCGCACAGATACGCAGTATTTT	CASSSLSGARTDTQYF
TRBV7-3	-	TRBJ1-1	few	TGTGCCAGCAGCCTAGGGACATTGAAGACTGAAGCTTTCTTT	CASSLGTLKTEAFF
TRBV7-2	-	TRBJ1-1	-	TGTGCCAGCAGCTTAGTCAGCAACATGAACACTGAAGCTTTCTTT	CASSLVSNMNTEAFF
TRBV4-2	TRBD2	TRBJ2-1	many	TGTGCCAGCAGCCATTCTGTTAGCGGGGGGCCCTCCTACAATGAGCAGTTCTTC	CASSHSVSGGPSYNEQFF
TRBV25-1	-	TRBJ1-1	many	TGTGCCAGCACCCGGGGCGTAGGCGCTGAAGCTTTCTTT	CASTRGVGAEAFF
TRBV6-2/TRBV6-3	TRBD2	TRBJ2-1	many	TGTGCCAGCAGCCTGGGCCGGAGCGGGGTCGATGAGCAGTTCTTC	CASSLGRSGVDEQFF
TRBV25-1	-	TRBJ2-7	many	TGTGCCAGCAGCGAACTGGGACCGTACTACGAGCAGTACTTC	CASSELGPYYEQYF
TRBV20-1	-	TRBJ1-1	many	TGCAGTGTCGGACAGTCGAACACTGAAGCTTTCTTT	CSVGQSNTEAFF
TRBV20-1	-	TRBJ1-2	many	TGCAGTGCTAGTGACGGGGTCTATGGCTACACCTTC	CSASDGVYGYTF
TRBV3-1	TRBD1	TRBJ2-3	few	TGTGCCAGCAGCCGAGGACAGGGAGGAGGCACGCAGTATTTT	CASSRGQGGGTQYF
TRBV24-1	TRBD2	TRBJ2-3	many	TGTGCCACCAGTGTAGCGGGCGGCACAGATACGCAGTATTTT	CATSVAGGTDTQYF
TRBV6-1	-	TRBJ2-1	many	TGTGCCAGCAGTGAAGGAAGGTTGGGTGAGCAGTTCTTC	CASSEGRLGEQFF
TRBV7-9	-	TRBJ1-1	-	TGTGCCAGCAGCTCCACGGGGGTCAATGAAGCTTTCTTT	CASSSTGVNEAFF
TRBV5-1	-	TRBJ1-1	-	TGCGCCAGCAAGACAGGAATGAACACTGAAGCTTTCTTT	CASKTGMNTEAFF
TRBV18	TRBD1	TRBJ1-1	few	TGTGCCAGCTCACCGGGACAGAATGAAGCTTTCTTT	CASSPGQNEAFF
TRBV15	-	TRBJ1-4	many	TGTGCCACCAGCCCCCGGACCCAAAAGGGAAAACTGTTTTTT	CATSPRTQKGKLFF
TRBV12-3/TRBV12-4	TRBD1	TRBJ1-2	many	TGTGCCAGCAGGGATCCCGACAGGGGGTATGGCTACACCTTC	CASRDPDRGYGYTF
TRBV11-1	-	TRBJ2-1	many	TGTGCCAGCAGCTTGGAGACCGGGACCCCAATCCCCCGATACAATGAGCAGTTCTTC	CASSLETGTPIPRYNEQFF
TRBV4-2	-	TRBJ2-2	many	TGTGCCAGCAGCCGTCAAGGGGGAGGGGCGCAGGACACCGGGGAGCTGTTTTTT	CASSRQGGGAQDTGELFF
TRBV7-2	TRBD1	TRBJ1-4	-	TGTGCCAGCAGCCCAGCCGGGACAGGGGATGGAAAACTGTTTTTT	CASSPAGTGDGKLFF
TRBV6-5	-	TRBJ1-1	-	TGTGCCAGCAGTTCCCCGCGCCGGAACACTGAAGCTTTCTTT	CASSSPRRNTEAFF
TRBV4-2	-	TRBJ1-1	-	TGTGCCAGCAGCCCCTGGTTCCGCTACACTGAAGCTTTCTTT	CASSPWFRYTEAFF
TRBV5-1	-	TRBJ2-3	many	TGCGCCAGCAGCCTGGGGGGGCCCGAGCCAGATACGCAGTATTTT	CASSLGGPEPDTQYF
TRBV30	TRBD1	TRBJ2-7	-	TGTGCCTGGAGTACCGGACAGGGGGCATACGAGCAGTACTTC	CAWSTGQGAYEQYF
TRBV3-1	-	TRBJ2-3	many	TGTGCCAGCAGCCAAGAAAGGCAGGCCACCACAGATACGCAGTATTTT	CASSQERQATTDTQYF
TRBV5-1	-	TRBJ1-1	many	TGCGCCAGCAGCTTGGTTCAGGGCTCTGAAGCTTTCTTT	CASSLVQGSEAFF
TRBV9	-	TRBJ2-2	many	TGTGCCAGCAGCGTAGGGGGCAGGGTCGGCACCGGGGAGCTGTTTTTT	CASSVGGRVGTGELFF
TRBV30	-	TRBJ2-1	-	TGTGCCTGGAGTGTACGTCTTATCCGGCCAAAGCAGCCCAATGAGCAGTTCTTC	CAWSVRLIRPKQPNEQFF
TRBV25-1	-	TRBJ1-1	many	TGTGCCAGCAGTGCAGGGGTCGGTGCGGCTTTCTTT	CASSAGVGAAFF
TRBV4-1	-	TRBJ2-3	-	TGCGCCAGCAGCCCGATTGGCGGGACTAGCACAGATACGCAGTATTTT	CASSPIGGTSTDTQYF
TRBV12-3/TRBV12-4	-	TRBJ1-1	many	TGTGCCAGCAGTACAGGGTACACGGAAGCTTTCTTT	CASSTGYTEAFF
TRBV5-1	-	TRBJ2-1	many	TGCGCCAGCAGCTTAACAGCGGCTGCGGAGAATGAGCAGTTCTTC	CASSLTAAAENEQFF
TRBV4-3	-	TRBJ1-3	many	TGCGCCAGCAGCCAAGATCGAGGTGGAGCTGGAAACACCATATATTTT	CASSQDRGGAGNTIYF
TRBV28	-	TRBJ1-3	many	TGTGCCAGCAGTTGGAGCCGGGGGTCTGGAAACACCATATATTTT	CASSWSRGSGNTIYF
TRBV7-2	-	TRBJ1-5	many	TGTGCCAGCAGCCAAAGACTACAGGGAAATAGCAATCAGCCCCAGCATTTT	CASSQRLQGNSNQPQHF
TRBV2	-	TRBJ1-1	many	TGTGCCAGTGGGGGGGGAGGGGCCATGAACACTGAAGCTTTCTTT	CASGGGGAMNTEAFF
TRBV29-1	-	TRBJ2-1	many	TGCAGCGTTGATCCGTCTATGAGGATTAGCTCCTACAATGAGCAGTTCTTC	CSVDPSMRISSYNEQFF
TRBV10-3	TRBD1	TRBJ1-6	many	TGTGCCATCAGTGAGGGACAGGGTTATTCACCCCTCCACTTT	CAISEGQGYSPLHF
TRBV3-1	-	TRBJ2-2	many	TGTGCCAGCAGCCGACTCGACACCGGGGAGCTGTTTTTT	CASSRLDTGELFF
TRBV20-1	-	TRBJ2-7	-	TGCAGTGCTAGAAAGGGGGGACAGTACAGTCCCTACGAGCAGTACTTC	CSARKGGQYSPYEQYF
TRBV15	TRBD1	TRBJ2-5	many	TGTGCCACCAGCAGACCGGGACAGGGCTTCGAGACCCAGTACTTC	CATSRPGQGFETQYF
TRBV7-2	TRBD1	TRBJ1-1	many	TGTGCCAGCAGCTGGGACAGGGGGCGAACTGAAGCTTTCTTT	CASSWDRGRTEAFF
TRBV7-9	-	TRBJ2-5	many	TGTGCCAGCAGCTTAGAGCGGATCCAAGAGACCCAGTACTTC	CASSLERIQETQYF
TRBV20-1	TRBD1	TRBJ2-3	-	TGCTGTGTCTGGGACAGTTCGACTAGCACAGATACGCAGTATTTT	CCVWDSSTSTDTQYF
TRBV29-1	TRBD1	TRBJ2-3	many	TGCAGCGCAGGACAGGGAGTTCAAGATACGCAGTATTTT	CSAGQGVQDTQYF
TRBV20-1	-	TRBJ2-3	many	TGCAGTGCTAGAGCTCGAAGTCTAACCTTATCAAGCACAGATACGCAGTATTTT	CSARARSLTLSSTDTQYF
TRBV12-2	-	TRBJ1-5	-	TGTGCAAGTCGCTCCCATCGCCGGGCCGGGACAGAGGATCTGCCCCAGCATTTT	CASRSHRRAGTEDLPQHF
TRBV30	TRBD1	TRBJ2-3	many	TGTGCCTGGACCCTAGGACAGGGCAGCACAGATACGCAGTATTTT	CAWTLGQGSTDTQYF
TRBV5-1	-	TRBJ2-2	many	TGCGCCAGCAGCTTGTTGGGATTAGACACCGGGGAGCTGTTTTTT	CASSLLGLDTGELFF
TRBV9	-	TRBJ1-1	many	TGTGCCAGCAGCGTAGTGGGCTCATCCAGGGGCACTGAAGCTTTCTTT	CASSVVGSSRGTEAFF
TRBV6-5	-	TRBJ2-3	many	TGTGCCAGCAGTTACTCGAATAGGCGGGCGTCAACGCAGTATTTT	CASSYSNRRASTQYF